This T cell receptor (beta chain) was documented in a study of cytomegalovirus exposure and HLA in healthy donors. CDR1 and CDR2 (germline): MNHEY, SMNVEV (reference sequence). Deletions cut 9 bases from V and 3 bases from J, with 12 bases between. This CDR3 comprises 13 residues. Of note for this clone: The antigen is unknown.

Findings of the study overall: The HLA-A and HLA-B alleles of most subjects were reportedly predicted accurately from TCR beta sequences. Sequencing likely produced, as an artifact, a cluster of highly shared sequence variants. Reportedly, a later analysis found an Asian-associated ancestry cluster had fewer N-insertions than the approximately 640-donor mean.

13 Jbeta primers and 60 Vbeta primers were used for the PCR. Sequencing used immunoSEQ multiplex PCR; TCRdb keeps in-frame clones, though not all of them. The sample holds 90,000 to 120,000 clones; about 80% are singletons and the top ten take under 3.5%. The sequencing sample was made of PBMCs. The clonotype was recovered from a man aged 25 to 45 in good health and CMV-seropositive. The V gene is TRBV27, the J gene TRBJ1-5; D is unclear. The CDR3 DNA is TGTGCCAGTAAGCGTGATCTCAATCAGCCCCAGCATTTT. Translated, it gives CASKRDLNQPQHF.